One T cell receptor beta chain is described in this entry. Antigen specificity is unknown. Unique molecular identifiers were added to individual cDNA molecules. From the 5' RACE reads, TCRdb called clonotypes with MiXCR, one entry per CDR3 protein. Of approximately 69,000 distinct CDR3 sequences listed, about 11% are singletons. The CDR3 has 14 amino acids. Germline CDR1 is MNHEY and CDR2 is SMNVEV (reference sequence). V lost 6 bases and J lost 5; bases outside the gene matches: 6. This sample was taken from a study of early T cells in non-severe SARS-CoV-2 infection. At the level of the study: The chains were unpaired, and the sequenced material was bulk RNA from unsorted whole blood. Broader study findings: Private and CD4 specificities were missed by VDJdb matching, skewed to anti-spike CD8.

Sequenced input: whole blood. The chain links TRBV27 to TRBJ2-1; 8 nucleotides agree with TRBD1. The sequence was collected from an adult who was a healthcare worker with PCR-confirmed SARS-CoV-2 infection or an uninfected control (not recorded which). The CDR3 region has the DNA TGTGCCAGCAGGGCAGGGGGCGTAAACAATGAGCAGTTCTTC. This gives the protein CASRAGGVNNEQFF.